This entry lists 21 T cell receptor beta chains sequenced from one sample in a study of cytomegalovirus exposure and HLA in healthy donors. In the PCR, 60 Vbeta and 13 Jbeta primers were used. Sequenced by immunoSEQ multiplex PCR; TCRdb stores in-frame clones only, minus some. Seen here are 270,000 or so clones, around nine tenths observed once, and the top ten hold roughly 1.5%. The sample taken for sequencing was PBMCs. Source of these receptors: a girl between 2 and 10 years old in good health and CMV-seronegative.

In regard to this clone: This same CDR3 is encoded by further DNA sequences in the sample. The V and J genes are TRBV6-5 and TRBJ2-5; D not resolved. Germline V gene data show CDR1 as MNHEY and CDR2 as SVGAGI. The CDR3 spans 11 residues. V was clipped by 7 bases and J by 5 bases, with 8 bases between them. CDR3 sequence reads: CASTHQETQYF. DNA for the CDR3: TGTGCCAGCACCCATCAGGAGACCCAGTACTTC.

The gene calls are TRBV9 and TRBJ2-5; D is perhaps TRBD1 (5 bases). The CDR3 is 15 amino acids. CDR1 is SGDLS and CDR2 is YYNGEE in the germline V gene. V was clipped by 3 bases and J by 3 bases, with 15 bases between them. The CDR3 sequence is CASSAQGDRKETQYF. DNA of the CDR3: TGTGCCAGCAGCGCACAAGGAGACAGAAAAGAGACCCAGTACTTC.

The J gene is TRBJ2-2, the V gene TRBV6-5, with D perhaps matching TRBD1 (5 bases). Trimming stripped 2 bases from V and 0 bases from J, with 10 bases between. Germline values: CDR1 MNHEY, CDR2 SVGAGI. The CDR3 is made up of 16 amino acids. The CDR3 spells CASSYRQLANTGELFF. DNA for the CDR3: TGTGCCAGCAGTTACCGACAGCTCGCGAACACCGGGGAGCTGTTTTTT.

The rearrangement links TRBV4-2 to TRBJ1-3, with 9 nucleotides matching TRBD1. This CDR3 region has 20 residues. Germline CDR1 and CDR2: LGHNA and YNFKEQ. The V gene end was trimmed by 0 bases and the J gene end by 0 bases; junction bases not matched to a gene: 12. This CDR3 reads CASSQDGTGSGSLSGNTIYF. In DNA, the CDR3 is TGTGCCAGCAGCCAAGATGGGACAGGGAGCGGCAGCCTCTCTGGAAACACCATATATTTT.

The rearrangement uses TRBV4-2 and TRBJ1-6; possible D gene TRBD1, 6 bases. The CDR3 has 15 amino acids. V was pared by 1 base and J by 8 bases, with 12 bases between. Per germline, CDR1 LGHNA and CDR2 YNFKEQ. The CDR3 loop reads CASSQVTGLDSPLHF. The CDR3, as DNA: TGTGCCAGCAGCCAAGTCACAGGGTTGGATTCACCCCTCCACTTT.

The gene calls are TRBV28 and TRBJ1-6; 9 bases match TRBD1. The CDR3 has 17 residues. After removal of 4 bases from V and 5 bases from J, the junction contained 9 bases not matched to a gene. CDR1 is MDHEN, CDR2 SYDVKM, per germline. The CDR3 here is CASSSTGTGIHNSPLHF. The CDR3 bases are TGTGCCAGCAGTTCTACCGGGACAGGGATCCATAATTCACCCCTCCACTTT.

This rearrangement joins TRBV6-5 to TRBJ2-3; 10 nucleotides agree with TRBD2. V trimming: 8 bases; J trimming: 5 bases; junction bases outside the gene matches: 10. This CDR3 is 15 amino acids long. Germline V gene lookup returns CDR1 MNHEY and CDR2 SVGAGI. The CDR3 bases are TGTGCCAGCTCCCTAGCGGGGGCGTCGGGAGATACGCAGTATTTT. Amino acids: CASSLAGASGDTQYF.

The rearrangement links TRBV13 to TRBJ2-1; D is unresolved. Trimming left V 5 bases short and J 8 bases short, with 10 bases between. CDR1 and CDR2 (germline): PRHDT, FYEKMQ (reference sequence). CDR3 length: 12 residues. The CDR3 DNA is TGTGCCAGCAGCGACTCGAGATATGAGCAGTTCTTC. It specifies CASSDSRYEQFF. Drawing the rest from reference TRBV13 and TRBJ2-1, the complete variable domain is AAGVIQSPRHLIKEKRETATLKCYPIPRHDTVYWYQQGPGQDPQFLISFYEKMQSDKGSIPDRFSAQQFSDYHSELNMSSLELGDSALYFCASSDSRYEQFFGPGTRLTVL.

J is TRBJ1-2 and V is TRBV19, with D uncertain. Germline lookup yields CDR1 LNHDA and CDR2 SQIVND (reference sequence). V lost 5 bases to trimming and J lost 6 bases, with 10 bases between them. The CDR3 sequence is 12 residues long. Here the CDR3 reads CASSAGSHGYTF. In DNA form, the CDR3 reads TGTGCCAGTAGTGCCGGGTCCCATGGCTACACCTTC.

V is TRBV23-1 and J is TRBJ1-2, with 10 bases identical to TRBD1. TRBV23-1 is annotated as an ORF whose role is uncertain. The CDR3 loop spans 14 amino acids. After removal of 3 bases from V and 6 bases from J, the junction contained 4 bases not matched to a gene. The DNA for the CDR3 is TGCGCCAGCAGTCAGACGGGACAGGGGAATGGCTACACCTTC. Protein sequence: CASSQTGQGNGYTF.

The chain joins TRBV30 to TRBJ2-7, with 15 bases that match TRBD2. J was trimmed by 11 bases and V by 4 bases; bases with no gene match: 15. Germline loops: CDR1 GTSNPN, CDR2 SVGIG (reference sequence). There are 16 residues in the CDR3. CDR3 in amino acids: CAWTQGSGLAGGPKYF. For the CDR3, the DNA is TGTGCCTGGACCCAGGGGTCGGGACTAGCGGGGGGACCCAAGTACTTC.

The chain is built from TRBV27 and TRBJ2-5; 11 nucleotides match TRBD1. J was trimmed by 7 bases and V by 6 bases; bases with no gene match: 4. The CDR3 runs to 13 residues. Germline V lookup: CDR1 MNHEY, CDR2 SMNVEV (reference sequence). The CDR3 loop is CASRDRGQGTQYF. For the CDR3, the DNA is TGTGCCAGCAGGGACAGGGGGCAGGGGACCCAGTACTTC.

The V gene is TRBV19, the J gene TRBJ2-1, with no clear D. V lost 7 bases and J 0 bases, leaving 13 bases between the germline ends. The CDR3 covers 15 residues. Germline V gives CDR1 LNHDA, CDR2 SQIVND (reference sequence). The CDR3 spells CASTPISGSYNEQFF. Written as DNA, the CDR3 is TGTGCCAGTACCCCGATTTCGGGCTCCTACAATGAGCAGTTCTTC.

V gene TRBV5-1 combines with J gene TRBJ1-1, with D tentatively TRBD1 (6 bases). CDR3 length: 16 residues. Germline CDR1 and CDR2: SGHRS and YFSETQ. The V end lost 0 bases, the J end lost 6 bases, and 18 bases lay between the germline ends. The CDR3 DNA is TGCGCCAGCAGCTTGGCCGAGGACAGCCCTGCTGCTGAAGCTTTCTTT. Its translation is CASSLAEDSPAAEAFF.

The V call is TRBV27, the J call TRBJ2-2, with D tentatively TRBD2 (6 bases). V lost 5 bases, J lost 6 bases, and 10 bases lay in between. Per germline, CDR1 MNHEY and CDR2 SMNVEV (reference sequence). The CDR3 is made up of 13 amino acids. The CDR3 here is CASSTRRAGELFF. The CDR3 DNA sequence: TGTGCCAGCAGTACGCGGAGGGCCGGGGAGCTGTTTTTT.

The CDR3: CASSPKGGYNEQFF. The CDR3 bases are TGTGCCAGCAGCCCGAAAGGGGGCTACAATGAGCAGTTCTTC. This chain connects TRBV7-9 to TRBJ2-1; a possible D gene is TRBD1 (6 bases). V lost 5 bases to trimming and J lost 3 bases, with 11 bases between them. Germline lookup yields CDR1 SEHNR and CDR2 FQNEAQ (reference sequence). The CDR3 is 14 residues long.

This clone was observed once. This rearrangement joins TRBV13 to TRBJ1-4; no clear D gene. The CDR3 totals 13 residues. The germline V and J ends were trimmed by 3 bases and 3 bases, with 5 bases remaining between them. Looked up from germline, CDR1 is PRHDT and CDR2 is FYEKMQ (reference sequence). The CDR3 DNA reads as TGTGCCAGCAGCTTCGGTCCTAATGAAAAACTGTTTTTT. As protein: CASSFGPNEKLFF. Together with reference TRBV13 and TRBJ1-4, the CDR3 gives the full variable domain: AAGVIQSPRHLIKEKRETATLKCYPIPRHDTVYWYQQGPGQDPQFLISFYEKMQSDKGSIPDRFSAQQFSDYHSELNMSSLELGDSALYFCASSFGPNEKLFFGSGTQLSVL.

CDR3: CASSSSGDGNTIYF. CDR3 coding DNA: TGCGCCAGCAGCTCCTCGGGGGACGGAAACACCATATATTTT. The gene calls are TRBV5-1 and TRBJ1-3; D might be TRBD1 (5 bases). Germline V lookup: CDR1 SGHRS, CDR2 YFSETQ. The V end lost 3 bases, the J end lost 4 bases, and 11 bases lay between the germline ends. This CDR3 comprises 14 residues. The complete variable domain, with remaining parts taken from reference TRBV5-1 and TRBJ1-3, reads KAGVTQTPRYLIKTRGQQVTLSCSPISGHRSVSWYQQTPGQGLQFLFEYFSETQRNKGNFPGRFSGRQFSNSRSEMNVSTLELGDSALYLCASSSSGDGNTIYFGEGSWLTVV.

The chain combines TRBV6-1 with TRBJ2-5, with unresolved D. This CDR3 has 15 residues. V lost 0 bases, J lost 5 bases, and 13 bases lay in between. CDR1 MNHNS and CDR2 SASEGT come from the germline V gene. The CDR3 loop is CASSEARKSAETQYF. The CDR3 DNA follows: TGTGCCAGCAGTGAAGCGCGTAAGAGTGCTGAGACCCAGTACTTC.

V usage is TRBV10-3 and J usage is TRBJ1-1; 8 bases agree with TRBD1. Germline CDR1 ENHRY, CDR2 SYGVKD. CDR3 length: 14 amino acids. Trimming took 5 bases from V and 1 from J; bases not matched to a gene: 3. For the CDR3, the DNA is TGTGCCATCAGTATAGGGACAGGGAACACTGAAGCTTTCTTT. Protein: CAISIGTGNTEAFF.

V and J are TRBV15 and TRBJ1-5; 7 nucleotides line up with TRBD1. V gave up 8 bases and J gave up 4 bases; unmatched junction bases: 5. The CDR3 runs 13 residues. From germline, CDR1 is LNHNV and CDR2 YYDKDF (reference sequence). The CDR3 protein is CATAQGGNQPQHF. CDR3 bases: TGTGCCACCGCCCAGGGGGGTAATCAGCCCCAGCATTTT.